This entry lists 10 T cell receptor beta chains sequenced from one sample in a study of early T cells in non-severe SARS-CoV-2 infection. TCRdb reanalysed the 5' RACE reads using MiXCR and keeps one entry per CDR3 protein. The sample records around 62,000 distinct CDR3 sequences, around 11% being singletons. Sequencing was performed on whole blood. The receptors originated from an adult who was a healthcare worker with PCR-confirmed SARS-CoV-2 infection or an uninfected control (not recorded which).

This clonotype was seen repeatedly, ten times or more. The chain has TRBV4-2 and TRBJ2-3; TRBD2 aligns across 7 bases. Per the germline V gene, CDR1 is LGHNA and CDR2 is YNFKEQ. The CDR3 is 17 residues long. Unmatched junction bases numbered 10, after V lost 1 base and J lost 3 bases. The CDR3 coding sequence is TGTGCCAGCAGCCAAGCTAGTGGGAGGGCTGTTACAGATACGCAGTATTTT. It encodes CASSQASGRAVTDTQYF.

This clonotype was seen at least ten times. This chain connects TRBV19 to TRBJ1-5, with D perhaps matching TRBD1 (5 bases). Germline lookup yields CDR1 LNHDA and CDR2 SQIVND (reference sequence). The CDR3 runs to 13 residues. Trimming took 4 bases from V and 7 from J, leaving 11 bases between them. In DNA form, the CDR3 reads TGTGCCAGTAGTAGGGACGGGCTACAGCCCCAGCATTTT. It translates to CASSRDGLQPQHF. Drawing the rest from reference TRBV19 and TRBJ1-5, the complete variable domain is DGGITQSPKYLFRKEGQNVTLSCEQNLNHDAMYWYRQDPGQGLRLIYYSQIVNDFQKGDIAEGYSVSREKKESFPLTVTSAQKNPTAFYLCASSRDGLQPQHFGDGTRLSIL.

The rearrangement joins TRBV3-1 to TRBJ1-1; D is ambiguous. The V and J ends lost 6 bases and 6 bases respectively, with 20 bases between them. The CDR3 contains 15 residues. The germline V gene encodes CDR1 LGHDT and CDR2 YNNKEL (reference sequence). The CDR3 here is CASSSTSLGRPEAFF. CDR3 coding DNA: TGTGCCAGCAGTTCAACATCCCTAGGGAGACCTGAAGCTTTCTTT.

This clonotype was counted at least ten times. This sequence joins TRBV20-1 and TRBJ2-2; 9 bases are shared with TRBD1. The ends lost 4 bases at V and 5 bases at J; junction bases unmatched: 8. The CDR3 has 15 residues. The germline gives CDR1 DFQATT, CDR2 SNEGSKA (reference sequence). CDR3 sequence (DNA): TGCAGTGCTATCGAAGGGACAGGGTTAACCGGGGAGCTGTTTTTT. Its protein product is CSAIEGTGLTGELFF.

This clonotype was counted many times. The chain carries TRBV7-9 and TRBJ2-5; 9 bases agree with TRBD1. With 4 bases clipped from V and 4 bases from J, the junction kept 4 bases outside the gene matches. The CDR3 runs 14 residues. Germline CDR1 and CDR2: SEHNR and FQNEAQ (reference sequence). The CDR3 protein is CASSSGQGRETQYF. As DNA, the CDR3 is TGTGCCAGCAGCTCAGGACAGGGGAGAGAGACCCAGTACTTC.

This clonotype was detected only a few times. V usage is TRBV20-1 and J usage is TRBJ2-3; TRBD2 matches at 8 bases. CDR1 and CDR2 from the germline V gene are DFQATT and SNEGSKA (reference sequence). V shed 5 bases and J 1 base; nucleotides not matched to a gene: 8. The CDR3 extends over 15 amino acids. The CDR3 DNA follows: TGCAGTGCTTTAAATAGCGGGAAGGGCACAGATACGCAGTATTTT. This codes for CSALNSGKGTDTQYF.

The CDR3 sequence: CASSLRGFESPLHF. CDR3 sequence (DNA): TGTGCCAGCAGCTTAAGGGGTTTCGAATCACCCCTCCACTTT. The rearrangement links TRBV7-9 to TRBJ1-6; a weak D match, TRBD1 (5 bases). CDR1 is SEHNR and CDR2 is FQNEAQ in the germline V gene (reference sequence). This CDR3 comprises 14 residues. Trimming took 2 bases from V and 10 from J, leaving 12 bases between them.

This clonotype appeared a few times. The chain carries TRBV28 and TRBJ2-7; tentative D call: TRBD2 (5 bases). V gave up 6 bases and J gave up 6 bases, with 12 bases separating them. CDR1 is MDHEN, CDR2 SYDVKM, per germline. The CDR3 is 12 residues long. CDR3 in amino acids: CASRGIEGEQYF. In DNA form, the CDR3 reads TGTGCCAGCAGGGGGATTGAGGGCGAGCAGTACTTC.

The CDR3 DNA sequence: TGCGCCAGCAGCCAAGATGGAGGGACAGGGAGAACTGAAGCTTTCTTT. Encoded protein: CASSQDGGTGRTEAFF. The V call is TRBV4-1, the J call TRBJ1-1; 9 positions match TRBD1. Germline V gene data show CDR1 as MGHRA and CDR2 as YSYEKL. V was pared by 0 bases and J by 5 bases, with 7 bases of the junction left unmatched. The CDR3 spans 16 residues.

This clonotype was seen many times. The genes are TRBV6-5 and TRBJ1-1; D perhaps matches TRBD1 (5 bases). V lost 3 bases and J lost 5, with 16 bases in between. The CDR3 totals 15 residues. Germline V gene lookup returns CDR1 MNHEY and CDR2 SVGAGI. CDR3: CASSYGTVEQTEAFF. The CDR3 DNA is TGTGCCAGCAGTTATGGGACGGTCGAACAGACTGAAGCTTTCTTT.